This T cell receptor (beta chain) was sequenced in a study of blood T cells in healthy people across ages. General study findings and limits: Naive CD4+ cell counts and diversity both ran higher in long-lived than in aged donors.

The CDR3 is 18 residues long. V dropped 3 bases and J dropped 7; count of bases not matched to a gene: 14. The V gene's germline CDR1 is KGHSH and CDR2 LQKENI. Using a J-beta primer mix together with a sample-barcoded 5' primer, a second PCR was run for roughly 6 to 11 cycles. From the 5' RACE reads, TCRdb called clonotypes with MiXCR, one entry per CDR3 protein. The sample lists 850,000 to 1,300,000 distinct CDR3 sequences, 40% to 55% occurring once. About this clonotype: Its specificity is not known.

Sequencing input: blood. This sequence originates from a woman aged 60-70 years in good health. V and J are TRBV18 and TRBJ2-1, with 11 bases that match TRBD2. CDR3 DNA sequence: TGTGCCAGCTCACCGGGACTAGCGGAGCTGTCCCTTAGGAATGAGCAGTTCTTC. This sequence encodes CASSPGLAELSLRNEQFF. Complete variable domain (other parts from reference TRBV18 and TRBJ2-1): NAGVMQNPRHLVRRRGQEARLRCSPMKGHSHVYWYRQLPEEGLKFMVYLQKENIIDESGMPKERFSAEFPKEGPSILRIQQVVRGDSAAYFCASSPGLAELSLRNEQFFGPGTRLTVL.